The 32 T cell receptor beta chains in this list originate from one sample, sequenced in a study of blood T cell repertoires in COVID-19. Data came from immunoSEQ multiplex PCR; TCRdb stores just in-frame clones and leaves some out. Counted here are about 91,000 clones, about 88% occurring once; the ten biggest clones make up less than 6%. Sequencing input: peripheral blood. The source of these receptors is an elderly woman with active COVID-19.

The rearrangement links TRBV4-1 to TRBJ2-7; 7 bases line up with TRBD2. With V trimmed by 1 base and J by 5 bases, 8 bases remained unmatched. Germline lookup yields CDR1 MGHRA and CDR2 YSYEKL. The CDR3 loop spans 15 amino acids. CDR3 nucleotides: TGCGCCAGCAGCCAAGCGGGTAGGCTAGCGGACGAGCAGTACTTC. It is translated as CASSQAGRLADEQYF.

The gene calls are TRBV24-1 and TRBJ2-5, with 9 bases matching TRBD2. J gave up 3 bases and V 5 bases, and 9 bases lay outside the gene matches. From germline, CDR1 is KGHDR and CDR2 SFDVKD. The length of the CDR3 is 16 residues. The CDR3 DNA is TGTGCCACCAGTGCCAGACGGACTAGCGAGAAAGAGACCCAGTACTTC. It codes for CATSARRTSEKETQYF.

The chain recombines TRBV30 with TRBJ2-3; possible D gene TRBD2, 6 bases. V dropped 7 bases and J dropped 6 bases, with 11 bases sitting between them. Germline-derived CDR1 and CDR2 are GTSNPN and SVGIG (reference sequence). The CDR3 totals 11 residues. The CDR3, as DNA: TGTGCCTCCCGGCGGGGCGATACGCAGTATTTT. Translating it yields CASRRGDTQYF.

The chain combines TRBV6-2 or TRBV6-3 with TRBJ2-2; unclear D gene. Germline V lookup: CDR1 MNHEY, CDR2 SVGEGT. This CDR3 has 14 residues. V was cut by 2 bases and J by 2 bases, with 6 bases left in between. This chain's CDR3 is CASSYLRNTGELFF. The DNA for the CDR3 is TGTGCCAGCAGTTACCTGCGAAACACCGGGGAGCTGTTTTTT.

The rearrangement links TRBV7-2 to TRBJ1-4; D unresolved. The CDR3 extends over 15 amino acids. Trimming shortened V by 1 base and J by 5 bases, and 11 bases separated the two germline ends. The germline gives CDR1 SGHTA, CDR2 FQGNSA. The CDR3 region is CASSLVWGVNEKLFF. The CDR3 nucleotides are TGTGCCAGCAGCTTAGTGTGGGGAGTGAATGAAAAACTGTTTTTT.

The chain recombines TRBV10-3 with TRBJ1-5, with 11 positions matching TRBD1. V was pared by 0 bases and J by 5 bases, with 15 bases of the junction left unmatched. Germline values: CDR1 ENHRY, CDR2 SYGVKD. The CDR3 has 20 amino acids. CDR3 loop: CAISESYPTSGTGGDQPQHF. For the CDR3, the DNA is TGTGCCATCAGTGAGTCTTATCCTACTTCCGGGACAGGGGGTGATCAGCCCCAGCATTTT.

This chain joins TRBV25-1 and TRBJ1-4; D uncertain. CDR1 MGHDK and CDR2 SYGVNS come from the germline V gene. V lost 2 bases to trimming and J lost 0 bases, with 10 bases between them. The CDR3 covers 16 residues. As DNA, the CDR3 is TGTGCCAGCAGTGAAGTAGGGAGTGCAACTAATGAAAAACTGTTTTTT. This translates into CASSEVGSATNEKLFF.

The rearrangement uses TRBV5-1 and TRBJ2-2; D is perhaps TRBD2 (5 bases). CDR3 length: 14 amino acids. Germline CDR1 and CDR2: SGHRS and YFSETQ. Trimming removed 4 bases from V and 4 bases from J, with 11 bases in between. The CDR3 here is CASSIGVGTGELFF. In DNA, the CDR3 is TGCGCCAGCAGCATCGGGGTGGGCACCGGGGAGCTGTTTTTT.

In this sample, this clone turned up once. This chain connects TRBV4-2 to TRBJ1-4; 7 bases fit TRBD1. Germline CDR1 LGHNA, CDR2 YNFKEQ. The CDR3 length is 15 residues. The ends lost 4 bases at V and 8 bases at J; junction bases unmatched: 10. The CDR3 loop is CASSPPTGLGEKLFF. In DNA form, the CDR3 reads TGTGCCAGCAGCCCCCCGACAGGGTTGGGGGAAAAACTGTTTTTT.

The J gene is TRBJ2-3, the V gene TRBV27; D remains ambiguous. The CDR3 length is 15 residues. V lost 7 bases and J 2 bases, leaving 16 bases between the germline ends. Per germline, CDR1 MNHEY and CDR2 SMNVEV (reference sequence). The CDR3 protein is CASTLFGPSTDTQYF. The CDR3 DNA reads TGTGCCAGCACTCTCTTTGGGCCCTCCACAGATACGCAGTATTTT.

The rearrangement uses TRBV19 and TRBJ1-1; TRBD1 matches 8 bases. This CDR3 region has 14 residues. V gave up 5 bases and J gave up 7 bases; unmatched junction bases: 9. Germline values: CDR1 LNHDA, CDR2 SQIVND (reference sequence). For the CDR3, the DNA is TGTGCCAGTAGTGGACAGGGTTACCCCTATGAAGCTTTCTTT. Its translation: CASSGQGYPYEAFF. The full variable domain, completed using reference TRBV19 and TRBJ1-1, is DGGITQSPKYLFRKEGQNVTLSCEQNLNHDAMYWYRQDPGQGLRLIYYSQIVNDFQKGDIAEGYSVSREKKESFPLTVTSAQKNPTAFYLCASSGQGYPYEAFFGQGTRLTVV.

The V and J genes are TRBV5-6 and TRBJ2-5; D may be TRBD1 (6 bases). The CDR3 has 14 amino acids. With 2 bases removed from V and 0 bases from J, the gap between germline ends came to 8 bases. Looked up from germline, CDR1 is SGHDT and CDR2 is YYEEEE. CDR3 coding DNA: TGTGCCAGCAGCTTAACAGGGTACCAAGAGACCCAGTACTTC. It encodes CASSLTGYQETQYF.

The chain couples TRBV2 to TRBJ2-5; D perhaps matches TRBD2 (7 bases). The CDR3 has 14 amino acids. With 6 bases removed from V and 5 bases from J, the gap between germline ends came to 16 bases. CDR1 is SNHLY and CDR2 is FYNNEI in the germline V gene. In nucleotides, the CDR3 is TGTGCCAGCAGGATGTCGGGGGGCGGGGAGACCCAGTACTTC. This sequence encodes CASRMSGGGETQYF.

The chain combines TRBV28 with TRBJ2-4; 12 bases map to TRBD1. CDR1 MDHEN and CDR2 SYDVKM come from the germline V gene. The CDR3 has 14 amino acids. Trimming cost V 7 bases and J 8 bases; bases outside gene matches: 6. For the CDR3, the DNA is TGTGCCAGCACCCCGGGACAGGGGGCGGACATTCAGTACTTC. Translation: CASTPGQGADIQYF.

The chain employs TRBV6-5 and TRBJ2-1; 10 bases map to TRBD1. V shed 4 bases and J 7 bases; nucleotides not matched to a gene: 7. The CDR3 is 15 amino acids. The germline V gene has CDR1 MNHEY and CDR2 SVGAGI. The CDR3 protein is CASSSTGGERNEQFF. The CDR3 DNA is TGTGCCAGCAGTTCGACAGGGGGCGAACGGAATGAGCAGTTCTTC.

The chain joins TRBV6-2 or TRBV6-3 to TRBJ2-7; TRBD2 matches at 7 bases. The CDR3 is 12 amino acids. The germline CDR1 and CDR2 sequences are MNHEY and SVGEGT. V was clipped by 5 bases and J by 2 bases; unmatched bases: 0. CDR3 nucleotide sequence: TGTGCCAGCAGTAGCGGGACCTACGAGCAGTACTTC. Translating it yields CASSSGTYEQYF.

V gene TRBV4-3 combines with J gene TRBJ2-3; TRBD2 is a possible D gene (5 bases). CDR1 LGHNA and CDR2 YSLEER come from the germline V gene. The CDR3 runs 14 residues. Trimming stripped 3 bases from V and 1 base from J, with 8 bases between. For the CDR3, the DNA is TGCGCCAGCAGCCACGTTAGCGGCACAGATACGCAGTATTTT. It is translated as CASSHVSGTDTQYF.

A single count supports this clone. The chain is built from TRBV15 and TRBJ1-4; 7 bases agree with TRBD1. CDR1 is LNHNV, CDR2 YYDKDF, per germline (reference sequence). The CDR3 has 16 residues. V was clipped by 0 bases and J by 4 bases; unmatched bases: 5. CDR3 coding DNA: TGTGCCACCAGCAGAGATCGCGGGACAGTTAATGAAAAACTGTTTTTT. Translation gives CATSRDRGTVNEKLFF.

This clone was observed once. CDR3 loop: CASRPRQFTEAFF. CDR3 nucleotide sequence: TGTGCCAGCAGGCCGCGGCAGTTCACTGAAGCTTTCTTT. J is TRBJ1-1 and V is TRBV2; D gene unclear. CDR1 is SNHLY and CDR2 is FYNNEI in the germline V gene. The CDR3 totals 13 residues. V lost 6 bases and J 4 bases, leaving 12 bases between the germline ends.

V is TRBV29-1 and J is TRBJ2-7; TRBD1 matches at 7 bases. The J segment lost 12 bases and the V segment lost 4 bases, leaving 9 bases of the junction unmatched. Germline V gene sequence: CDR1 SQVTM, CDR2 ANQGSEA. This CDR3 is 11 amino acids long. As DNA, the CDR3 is TGCAGCGTTGTTAGAGACAGGGTTCCGTACTTC. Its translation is CSVVRDRVPYF.

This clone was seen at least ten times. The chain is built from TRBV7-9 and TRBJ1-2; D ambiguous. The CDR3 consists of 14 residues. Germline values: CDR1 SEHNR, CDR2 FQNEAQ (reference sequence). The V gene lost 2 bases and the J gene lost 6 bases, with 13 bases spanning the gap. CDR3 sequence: CASSLTTGLNGYTF. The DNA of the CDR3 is TGTGCCAGCAGCTTAACGACGGGTCTTAATGGCTACACCTTC. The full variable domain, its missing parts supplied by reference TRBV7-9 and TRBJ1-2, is DTGVSQNPRHKITKRGQNVTFRCDPISEHNRLYWYRQTLGQGPEFLTYFQNEAQLEKSRLLSDRFSAERPKGSFSTLEIQRTEQGDSAMYLCASSLTTGLNGYTFGSGTRLTVV.

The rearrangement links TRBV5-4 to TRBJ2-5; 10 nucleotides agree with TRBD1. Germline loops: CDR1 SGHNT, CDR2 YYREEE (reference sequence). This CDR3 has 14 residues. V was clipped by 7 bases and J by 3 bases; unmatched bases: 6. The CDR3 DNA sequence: TGTGCCAGCCGACGGGACAGGGGCGAAGAGACCCAGTACTTC. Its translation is CASRRDRGEETQYF.

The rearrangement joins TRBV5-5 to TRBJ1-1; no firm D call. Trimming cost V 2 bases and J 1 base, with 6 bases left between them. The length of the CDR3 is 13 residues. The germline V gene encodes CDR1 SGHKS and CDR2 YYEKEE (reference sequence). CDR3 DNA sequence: TGTGCCAGCAGCTTACAGTCGAACACTGAAGCTTTCTTT. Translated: CASSLQSNTEAFF.

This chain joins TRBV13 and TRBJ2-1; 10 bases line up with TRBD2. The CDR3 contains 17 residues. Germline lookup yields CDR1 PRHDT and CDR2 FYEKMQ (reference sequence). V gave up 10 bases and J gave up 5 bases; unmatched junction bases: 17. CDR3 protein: CATYLRGLAGVDNEQFF. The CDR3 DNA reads TGTGCCACCTACCTCCGAGGCCTAGCGGGAGTAGACAATGAGCAGTTCTTC.

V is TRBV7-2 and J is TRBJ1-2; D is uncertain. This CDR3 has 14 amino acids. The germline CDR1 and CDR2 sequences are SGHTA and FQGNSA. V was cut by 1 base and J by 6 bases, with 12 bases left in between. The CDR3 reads CASSLERFVHGYTF. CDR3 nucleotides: TGTGCCAGCAGCTTAGAGCGGTTTGTGCATGGCTACACCTTC.

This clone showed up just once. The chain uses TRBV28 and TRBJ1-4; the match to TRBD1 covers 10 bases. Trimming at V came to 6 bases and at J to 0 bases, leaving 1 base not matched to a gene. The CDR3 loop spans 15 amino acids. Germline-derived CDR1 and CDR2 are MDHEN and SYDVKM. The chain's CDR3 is CASRTGGSTNEKLFF. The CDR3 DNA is TGTGCCAGCAGGACAGGGGGCTCAACTAATGAAAAACTGTTTTTT.

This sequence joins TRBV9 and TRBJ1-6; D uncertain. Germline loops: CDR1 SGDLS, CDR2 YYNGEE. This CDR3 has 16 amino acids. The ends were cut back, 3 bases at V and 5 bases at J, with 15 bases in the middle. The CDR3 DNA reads TGTGCCAGCAGCGGAGGTCCGGGGTCAGATAATTCACCCCTCCACTTT. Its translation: CASSGGPGSDNSPLHF.

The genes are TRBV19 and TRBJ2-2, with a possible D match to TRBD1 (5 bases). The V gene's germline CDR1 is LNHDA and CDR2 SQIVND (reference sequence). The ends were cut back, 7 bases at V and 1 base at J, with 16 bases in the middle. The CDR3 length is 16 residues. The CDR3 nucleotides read TGTGCCAGTACCAACCCCCGTACAGGGAACACCGGGGAGCTGTTTTTT. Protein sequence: CASTNPRTGNTGELFF.

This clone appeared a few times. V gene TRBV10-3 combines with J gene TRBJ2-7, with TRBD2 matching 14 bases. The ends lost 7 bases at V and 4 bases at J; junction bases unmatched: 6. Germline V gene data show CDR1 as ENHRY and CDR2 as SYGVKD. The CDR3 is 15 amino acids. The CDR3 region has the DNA TGTGCCATCACCACCGGGACTAGCGGGAGTTACGAGCAGTACTTC. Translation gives CAITTGTSGSYEQYF.

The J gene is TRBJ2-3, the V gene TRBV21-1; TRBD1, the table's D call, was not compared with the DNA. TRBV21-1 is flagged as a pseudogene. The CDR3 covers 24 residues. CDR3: CASSKVVGELPGQGRDGGTDTQYF. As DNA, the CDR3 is TGTGCCAGCAGCAAAGTCGTAGGGGAGCTTCCGGGACAGGGGCGGGACGGGGGCACAGATACGCAGTATTTT.

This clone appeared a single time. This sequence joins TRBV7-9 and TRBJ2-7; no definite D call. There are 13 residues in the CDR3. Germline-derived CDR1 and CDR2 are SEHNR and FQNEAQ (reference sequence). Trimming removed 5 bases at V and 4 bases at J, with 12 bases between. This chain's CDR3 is CASSPVGGYEQYF. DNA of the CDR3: TGTGCCAGCAGCCCCGTTGGCGGATACGAGCAGTACTTC.

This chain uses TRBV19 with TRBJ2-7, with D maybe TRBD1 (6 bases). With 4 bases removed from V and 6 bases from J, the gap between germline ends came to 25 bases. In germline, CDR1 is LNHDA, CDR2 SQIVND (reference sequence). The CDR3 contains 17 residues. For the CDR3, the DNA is TGTGCCAGTAGTAAGATTGCCCCAACCCGGGACACCCTCGAGCAGTACTTC. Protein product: CASSKIAPTRDTLEQYF.